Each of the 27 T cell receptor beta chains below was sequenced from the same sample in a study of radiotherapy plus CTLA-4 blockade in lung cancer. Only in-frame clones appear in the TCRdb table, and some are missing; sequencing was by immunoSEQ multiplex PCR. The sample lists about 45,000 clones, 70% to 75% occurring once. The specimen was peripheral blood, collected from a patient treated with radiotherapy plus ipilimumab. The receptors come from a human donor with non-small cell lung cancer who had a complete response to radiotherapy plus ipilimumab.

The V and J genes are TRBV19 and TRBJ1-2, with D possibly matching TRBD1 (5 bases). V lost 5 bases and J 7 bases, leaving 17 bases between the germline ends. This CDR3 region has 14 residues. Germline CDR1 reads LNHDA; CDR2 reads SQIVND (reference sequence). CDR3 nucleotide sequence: TGTGCCAGTAGTGGAGGGGCAACGATTCCTGGCTACACCTTC. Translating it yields CASSGGATIPGYTF.

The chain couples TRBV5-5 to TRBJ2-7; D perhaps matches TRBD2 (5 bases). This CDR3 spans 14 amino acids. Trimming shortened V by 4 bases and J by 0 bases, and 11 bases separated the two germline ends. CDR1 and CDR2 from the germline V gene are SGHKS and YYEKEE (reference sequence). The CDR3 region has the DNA TGTGCCAGCAGCCGGTTGAGGGTCTCCTACGAGCAGTACTTC. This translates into CASSRLRVSYEQYF.

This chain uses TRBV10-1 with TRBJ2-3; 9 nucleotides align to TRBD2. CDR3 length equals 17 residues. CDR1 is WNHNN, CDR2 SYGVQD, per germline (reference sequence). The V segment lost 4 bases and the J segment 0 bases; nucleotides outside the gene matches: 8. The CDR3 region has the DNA TGCGCCAGCAGTGCAAACGCGGGGGGGGAAAGCACAGATACGCAGTATTTT. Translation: CASSANAGGESTDTQYF.

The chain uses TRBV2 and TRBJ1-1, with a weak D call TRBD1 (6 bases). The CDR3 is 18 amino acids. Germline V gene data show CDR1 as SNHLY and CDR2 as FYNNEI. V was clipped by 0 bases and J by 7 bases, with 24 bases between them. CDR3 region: CASSEAKGRGGGKGEAFF. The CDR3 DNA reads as TGTGCCAGCAGTGAAGCAAAGGGTCGCGGGGGGGGCAAGGGTGAAGCTTTCTTT.

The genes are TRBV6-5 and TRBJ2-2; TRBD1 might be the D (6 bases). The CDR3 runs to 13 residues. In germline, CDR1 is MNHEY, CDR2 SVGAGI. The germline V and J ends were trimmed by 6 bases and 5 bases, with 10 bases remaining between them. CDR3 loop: CASRPQGTGELFF. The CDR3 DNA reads TGTGCCAGCAGGCCTCAGGGGACCGGGGAGCTGTTTTTT.

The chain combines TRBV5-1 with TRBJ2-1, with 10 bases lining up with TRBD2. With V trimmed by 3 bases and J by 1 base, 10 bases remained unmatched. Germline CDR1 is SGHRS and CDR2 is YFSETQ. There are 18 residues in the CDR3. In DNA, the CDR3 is TGCGCCAGCAGCTCCGTTCCTTCTAGCGGGGGTTCCTACAATGAGCAGTTCTTC. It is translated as CASSSVPSSGGSYNEQFF.

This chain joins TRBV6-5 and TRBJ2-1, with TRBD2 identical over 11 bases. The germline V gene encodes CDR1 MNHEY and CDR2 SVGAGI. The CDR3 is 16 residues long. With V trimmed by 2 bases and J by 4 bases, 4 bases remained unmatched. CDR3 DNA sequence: TGTGCCAGCAGTTACGCCGGGACTAGCGGATACAATGAGCAGTTCTTC. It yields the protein CASSYAGTSGYNEQFF.

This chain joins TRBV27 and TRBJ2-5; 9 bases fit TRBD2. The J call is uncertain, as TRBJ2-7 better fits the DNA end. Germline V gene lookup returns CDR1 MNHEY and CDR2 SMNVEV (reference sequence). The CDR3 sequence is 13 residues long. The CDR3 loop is CASGTSGLVEQYF. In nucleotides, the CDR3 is TGTGCCAGCGGAACTAGCGGGTTGGTCGAGCAGTACTTC.

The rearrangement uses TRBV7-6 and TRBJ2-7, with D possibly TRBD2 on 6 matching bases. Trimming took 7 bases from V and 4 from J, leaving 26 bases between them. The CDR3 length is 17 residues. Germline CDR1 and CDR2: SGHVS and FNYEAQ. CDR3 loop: CASIQVLLGGGGYEQYF. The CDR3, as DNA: TGTGCCAGCATCCAGGTCTTGTTGGGGGGTGGAGGTTACGAGCAGTACTTC.

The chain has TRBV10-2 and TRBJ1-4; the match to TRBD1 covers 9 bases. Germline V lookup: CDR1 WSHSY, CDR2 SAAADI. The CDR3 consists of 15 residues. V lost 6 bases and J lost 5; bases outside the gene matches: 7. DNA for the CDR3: TGCGCCAGCAGCGACAAGACAGGGGGGAATGAAAAACTGTTTTTT. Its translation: CASSDKTGGNEKLFF.

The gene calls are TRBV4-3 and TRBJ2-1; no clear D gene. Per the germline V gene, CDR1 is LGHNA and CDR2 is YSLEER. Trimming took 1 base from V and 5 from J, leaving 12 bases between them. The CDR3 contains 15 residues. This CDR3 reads CASSQVEYRHNEQFF. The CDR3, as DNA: TGCGCCAGCAGCCAAGTAGAATACAGACACAATGAGCAGTTCTTC.

CDR3 amino acids: CASSQDSGGRPSYGYTF. CDR3 DNA: TGCGCCAGCAGCCAAGACTCCGGCGGGCGACCTAGCTATGGCTACACCTTC. The chain carries TRBV4-3 and TRBJ1-2; no reliable D call. This CDR3 has 17 residues. V was cut by 0 bases and J by 4 bases, with 18 bases left in between. The germline gives CDR1 LGHNA, CDR2 YSLEER.

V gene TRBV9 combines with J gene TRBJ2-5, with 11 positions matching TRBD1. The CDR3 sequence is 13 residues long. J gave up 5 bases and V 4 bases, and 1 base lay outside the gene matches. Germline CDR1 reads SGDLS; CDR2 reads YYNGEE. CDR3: CASSRDRGETQYF. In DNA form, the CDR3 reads TGTGCCAGCAGCAGGGACAGGGGGGAGACCCAGTACTTC.

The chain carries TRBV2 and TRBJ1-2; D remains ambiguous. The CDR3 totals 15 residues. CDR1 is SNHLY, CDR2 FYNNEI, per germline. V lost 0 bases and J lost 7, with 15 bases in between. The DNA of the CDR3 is TGTGCCAGCAGTGAAGCGCGGGTCTCAACCGTTGGCTACACCTTC. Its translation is CASSEARVSTVGYTF.

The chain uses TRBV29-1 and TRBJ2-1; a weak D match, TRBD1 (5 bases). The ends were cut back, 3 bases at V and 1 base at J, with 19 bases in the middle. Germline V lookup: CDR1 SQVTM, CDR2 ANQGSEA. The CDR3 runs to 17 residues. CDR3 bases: TGCAGCGTTGAGCGACCTTTAGACAGATTGTCCTACAATGAGCAGTTCTTC. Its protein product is CSVERPLDRLSYNEQFF.

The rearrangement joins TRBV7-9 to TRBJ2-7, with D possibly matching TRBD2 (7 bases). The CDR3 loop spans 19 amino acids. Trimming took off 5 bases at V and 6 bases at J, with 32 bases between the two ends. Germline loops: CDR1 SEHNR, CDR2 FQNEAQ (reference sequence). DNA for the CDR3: TGTGCCAGCAGCACGAGGGGTTACAGGGAGGGAATCCTACCTGGCGAGCAGTACTTC. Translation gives CASSTRGYREGILPGEQYF.

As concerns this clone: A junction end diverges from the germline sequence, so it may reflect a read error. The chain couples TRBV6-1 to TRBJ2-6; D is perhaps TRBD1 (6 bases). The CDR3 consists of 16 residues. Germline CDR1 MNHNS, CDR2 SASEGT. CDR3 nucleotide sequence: TGTGCCAGCAGGGAAGTTCAGGGGACCGGGGCCAACGTCCTGACTTTC. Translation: CASREVQGTGANVLTF.

The CDR3 bases are TGTGCCAGCAGCCAAGATCTAGCGGGGGGCAACATTCAGTACTTC. It is translated as CASSQDLAGGNIQYF. This chain links TRBV7-2 with TRBJ2-4; 11 positions agree with TRBD2. CDR3 length equals 15 residues. Trimming took 5 bases from V and 7 from J; bases not matched to a gene: 7. Germline CDR1 is SGHTA and CDR2 is FQGNSA.

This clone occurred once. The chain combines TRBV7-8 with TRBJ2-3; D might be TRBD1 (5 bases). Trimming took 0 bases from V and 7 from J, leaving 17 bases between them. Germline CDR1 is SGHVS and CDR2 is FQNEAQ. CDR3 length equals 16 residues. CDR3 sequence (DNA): TGTGCCAGCAGCTTAGCAGGGGCAGGGAAGAAGAATACGCAGTATTTT. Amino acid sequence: CASSLAGAGKKNTQYF. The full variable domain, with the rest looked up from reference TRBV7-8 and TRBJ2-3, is GAGVSQSPRYKVAKRGQDVALRCDPISGHVSLFWYQQALGQGPEFLTYFQNEAQLDKSGLPSDRFFAERPEGSVSTLKIQRTQQEDSAVYLCASSLAGAGKKNTQYFGPGTRLTVL.

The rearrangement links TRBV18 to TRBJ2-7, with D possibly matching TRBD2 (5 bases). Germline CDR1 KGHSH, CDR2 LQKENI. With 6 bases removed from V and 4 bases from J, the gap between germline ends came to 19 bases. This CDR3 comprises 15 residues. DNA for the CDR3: TGTGCCAGCTCCCCTCCGAGTGGGGAGAATTACGAGCAGTACTTC. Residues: CASSPPSGENYEQYF.

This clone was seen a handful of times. The CDR3 reads CASSSSQQGGNYGYTF. The CDR3, as DNA: TGCGCCAGCAGCTCATCCCAACAGGGGGGGAACTATGGCTACACCTTC. The chain has TRBV5-1 and TRBJ1-2, with TRBD1 matching over 8 bases. The CDR3 is 16 amino acids. Looked up from germline, CDR1 is SGHRS and CDR2 is YFSETQ. Trimming took 3 bases from V and 2 from J; bases not matched to a gene: 9.

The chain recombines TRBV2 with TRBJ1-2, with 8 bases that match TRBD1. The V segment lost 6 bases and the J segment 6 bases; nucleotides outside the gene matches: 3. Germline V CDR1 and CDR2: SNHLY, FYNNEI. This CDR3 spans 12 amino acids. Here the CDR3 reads CASSRTGNGYTF. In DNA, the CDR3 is TGTGCCAGCAGCCGGACAGGGAATGGCTACACCTTC.

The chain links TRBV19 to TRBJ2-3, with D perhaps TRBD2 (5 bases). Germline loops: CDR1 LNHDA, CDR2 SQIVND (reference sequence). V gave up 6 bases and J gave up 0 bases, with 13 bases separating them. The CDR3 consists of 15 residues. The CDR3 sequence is CASRQGLSSTDTQYF. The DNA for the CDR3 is TGTGCCAGTAGACAAGGACTTTCGAGCACAGATACGCAGTATTTT.

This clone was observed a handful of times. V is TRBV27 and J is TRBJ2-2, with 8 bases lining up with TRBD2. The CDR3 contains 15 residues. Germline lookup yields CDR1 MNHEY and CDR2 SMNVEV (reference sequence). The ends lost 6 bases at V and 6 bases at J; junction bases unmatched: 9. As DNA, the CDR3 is TGTGCCAGCAGAGCGGGGGACAAGACCGCCGGGGAGCTGTTTTTT. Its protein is CASRAGDKTAGELFF.

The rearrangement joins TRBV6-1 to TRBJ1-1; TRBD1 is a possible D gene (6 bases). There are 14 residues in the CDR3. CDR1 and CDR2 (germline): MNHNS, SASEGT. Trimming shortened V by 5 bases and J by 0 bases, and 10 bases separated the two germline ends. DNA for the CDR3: TGTGCCAGCAGTCGACAGGCTATGAACACTGAAGCTTTCTTT. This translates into CASSRQAMNTEAFF.

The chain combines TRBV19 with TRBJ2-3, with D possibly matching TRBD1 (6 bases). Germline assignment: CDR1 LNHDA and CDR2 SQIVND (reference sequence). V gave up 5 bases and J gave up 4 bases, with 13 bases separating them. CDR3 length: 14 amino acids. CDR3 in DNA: TGTGCCAGTAGTGCTTGGGACACCCCAGATACGCAGTATTTT. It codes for CASSAWDTPDTQYF.

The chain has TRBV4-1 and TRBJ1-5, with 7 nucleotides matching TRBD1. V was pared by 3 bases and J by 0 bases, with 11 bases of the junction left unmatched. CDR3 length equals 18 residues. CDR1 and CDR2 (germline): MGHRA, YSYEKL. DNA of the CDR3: TGCGCCAGCAGCCATGCCGTCCTCAGGGGGTCTAGCAATCAGCCCCAGCATTTT. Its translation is CASSHAVLRGSSNQPQHF.